This record covers a single T cell receptor (beta chain). What it recognizes is unknown. The data derive from a study of T cell responses to AZD1222 COVID-19 vaccine. Study-level background: Pooled samples include second doses given at about 4 or 12 weeks.

Regarding the study as a whole: Females made up more of the donors, who were largely white British, and clonal diversity may have come out too low. Spike-spanning, vaccine-associated CD4 TCRs were dominant at 160-218 and 743-854. Spike-specific TCR breadth and depth were elevated following two AZD1222 doses.

Germline CDR1 is SEHNR and CDR2 is FQNEAQ (reference sequence). The V end lost 4 bases, the J end lost 4 bases, and 14 bases lay between the germline ends. The CDR3 totals 14 residues. Here immunoSEQ multiplex PCR was the method, and the copy in TCRdb shows in-frame clones only, minus some. Among about 84,000 clones listed, roughly 85% were seen once. The sequences come from peripheral blood, collected on day 0 of AZD1222 vaccination. This receptor was obtained from an adult in good health. The V call is TRBV7-9, the J call TRBJ2-7, with D possibly being TRBD2 (6 bases). The CDR3, as DNA: TGTGCCAGCAGCTCTCGGACTACTTCATACGAGCAGTACTTC. It translates to CASSSRTTSYEQYF.